Presented here are 25 T cell receptor beta chains from one specimen sequenced in a study of CDR3 diversity in severe acne. TCRdb recomputed calls from the PCR reads with MiXCR, one row per CDR3 protein. The sample contains about 85,000 distinct CDR3 sequences, around 50% of which appear only once. The sample was blood. These receptors all stem from a male donor in good health, serving as a control.

The chain recombines TRBV4-1 with TRBJ2-7, with a possible D match to TRBD1 (5 bases). CDR1 and CDR2 (germline): MGHRA, YSYEKL. The ends were cut back, 4 bases at V and 1 base at J, with 14 bases in the middle. CDR3 length equals 15 residues. The DNA for the CDR3 is TGCGCCAGCAGCCGCAATCAGGGCTCTTCCTACGAGCAGTACTTC. Its protein is CASSRNQGSSYEQYF.

At least ten counts were recorded for this clonotype. The chain joins TRBV13 to TRBJ1-6; 10 nucleotides agree with TRBD1. CDR3 size: 15 residues. Trimming at V came to 4 bases and at J to 9 bases, leaving 6 bases not matched to a gene. CDR1 is PRHDT and CDR2 is FYEKMQ in the germline V gene (reference sequence). This CDR3 is CASSSTGTGVSPLHF. In DNA form, the CDR3 reads TGTGCCAGCAGCTCTACCGGGACAGGGGTTTCACCCCTCCACTTT.

About this clonotype: Given the absence of the conserved phenylalanine or tryptophan at the CDR3 end, a read error is likely. The J gene is TRBJ2-5, the V gene TRBV7-2; TRBD1 aligns across 7 bases. Germline lookup yields CDR1 SGHTA and CDR2 FQGNSA. The CDR3 contains 16 residues. Trimming removed 9 bases from V and 2 bases from J; junction bases left unmatched: 15. This CDR3 is CASSIDWGQFQETQYL. Here the CDR3 DNA reads TGTGCCAGTAGTATAGATTGGGGACAGTTTCAAGAGACCCAGTACCTC.

Worth noting for this clonotype: Compared with germline, one end of the junction differs, possibly owing to a read error. The J gene is TRBJ1-1, the V gene TRBV5-4; D gene uncertain. The CDR3 runs to 16 residues. Germline CDR1 reads SGHNT; CDR2 reads YYREEE (reference sequence). The CDR3 is CASSPPWARAEPEAFF. The CDR3 coding sequence is TGTGCCAGCAGCCCCCCCTGGGCAAGGGCAGAGCCTGAAGCTTTTTTT.

This clonotype was counted many times. The J gene is TRBJ2-3, the V gene TRBV5-8; D remains unclear. This CDR3 spans 12 amino acids. V was clipped by 0 bases and J by 4 bases, with 3 bases between them. CDR1 and CDR2 (germline): SGHTS, YDEGEE. The CDR3 loop reads CASSLAADTQYF. CDR3 nucleotides: TGTGCCAGCAGCTTGGCGGCAGATACGCAGTATTTT.

A note on this clonotype: Since the CDR3 does not end with the conserved phenylalanine or tryptophan, this likely comes from a read error. CDR3 loop: CASSLGPGLAGGGETQYL. Here the CDR3 DNA reads TGTGCCAGCAGCTTGGGTCCGGGACTAGCGGGGGGCGGGGAGACCCAGTACCTC. This chain links TRBV7-8 with TRBJ2-5; 15 nucleotides align to TRBD2. The CDR3 loop spans 18 amino acids. Germline V gene data show CDR1 as SGHVS and CDR2 as FQNEAQ. V lost 3 bases to trimming and J lost 5 bases; unmatched junction nucleotides: 10.

V and J are TRBV25-1 and TRBJ2-2, with TRBD2 matching over 7 bases. The germline V gene has CDR1 MGHDK and CDR2 SYGVNS. This CDR3 spans 19 amino acids. Trimming took 0 bases from V and 2 from J; bases not matched to a gene: 12. The CDR3 nucleotides read TGTGCCAGCAGTGAATATACCGGGAGGTTCATATTAAACACCGGGGAGCTGTTTTTT. Its protein is CASSEYTGRFILNTGELFF.

This clonotype has more than one count but fewer than ten. This CDR3 is CASRAGTGSYYNEQFF. CDR3 sequence (DNA): TGTGCCAGCAGGGCCGGGACAGGGTCTTACTACAATGAGCAGTTCTTC. The chain carries TRBV2 and TRBJ2-1, with 9 bases matching TRBD1. The ends lost 6 bases at V and 3 bases at J; junction bases unmatched: 9. Germline V gene lookup returns CDR1 SNHLY and CDR2 FYNNEI. The CDR3 totals 16 residues.

This clonotype was detected ten times or more. This chain joins TRBV2 and TRBJ1-3, with D perhaps matching TRBD1 (6 bases). The CDR3 runs 14 residues. The V gene lost 3 bases and the J gene lost 3 bases, with 9 bases spanning the gap. Germline CDR1 SNHLY, CDR2 FYNNEI. Here the CDR3 DNA reads TGTGCCAGCAGTGAGGGCAGGGGTGGAAACACCATATATTTT. Protein: CASSEGRGGNTIYF.

This chain connects TRBV10-3 to TRBJ2-3; 15 bases are shared with TRBD2. Germline CDR1 reads ENHRY; CDR2 reads SYGVKD. V dropped 4 bases and J dropped 5; count of bases not matched to a gene: 7. The CDR3 loop spans 17 amino acids. The CDR3 reads CAISGTSGGARVDTQYF. The CDR3 DNA sequence: TGTGCCATCAGTGGGACTAGCGGGGGGGCGAGGGTAGATACGCAGTATTTT.

J is TRBJ2-3 and V is TRBV2, with a weak D call TRBD2 (6 bases). V lost 7 bases to trimming and J lost 11 bases, with 19 bases between them. This CDR3 spans 13 amino acids. Per germline, CDR1 SNHLY and CDR2 FYNNEI. The DNA for the CDR3 is TGTGCCAGCACCCGTGCCGAGGGAGGACAGCAGTATTTT. It is translated as CASTRAEGGQQYF.

This clonotype was counted at least ten times. The chain is built from TRBV5-1 and TRBJ2-7, with TRBD2 matching 12 bases. The J segment lost 4 bases and the V segment lost 2 bases, leaving 4 bases of the junction unmatched. The CDR3 runs 15 residues. Germline lookup yields CDR1 SGHRS and CDR2 YFSETQ. The CDR3 is CASSLLLAGGYEQYF. Here the CDR3 DNA reads TGCGCCAGCAGCTTACTACTAGCGGGAGGTTACGAGCAGTACTTC. Complete variable domain (other parts from reference TRBV5-1 and TRBJ2-7): KAGVTQTPRYLIKTRGQQVTLSCSPISGHRSVSWYQQTPGQGLQFLFEYFSETQRNKGNFPGRFSGRQFSNSRSEMNVSTLELGDSALYLCASSLLLAGGYEQYFGPGTRLTVT.

This clonotype occurred a few times. The rearrangement joins TRBV2 to TRBJ1-4; no definite D call. This CDR3 spans 16 amino acids. The V end lost 0 bases, the J end lost 7 bases, and 15 bases lay between the germline ends. Germline V lookup: CDR1 SNHLY, CDR2 FYNNEI. CDR3 region: CASSEAPVTPPEKLFF. The CDR3 region has the DNA TGTGCCAGCAGTGAAGCCCCCGTGACACCGCCTGAAAAACTGTTTTTT.

As concerns this clonotype: No DNA is shown, since the ends of the CDR3 on it are uncertain; the CDR3 is the one TCRdb lists. CDR3 residues: CASKTSGVYNEQFFGPGEYGYTF. The chain employs TRBV19 and TRBJ1-2; the table's D gene call, TRBD1, was not cross checked with the DNA. The CDR3 is 23 residues long, ends included. Germline values: CDR1 LNHDA, CDR2 SQIVND (reference sequence).

The rearrangement uses TRBV19 and TRBJ1-1, with D possibly TRBD1 on 6 matching bases. Per the germline V gene, CDR1 is LNHDA and CDR2 is SQIVND (reference sequence). V was clipped by 3 bases and J by 4 bases, with 27 bases between them. The CDR3 extends over 19 amino acids. Here the CDR3 DNA reads TGTGCCAGTAGTATTTTTGTGACAGGACCACTTGACCTTGGCACTGAAGCTTTCTTT. This encodes CASSIFVTGPLDLGTEAFF.

The J gene is TRBJ1-1, the V gene TRBV10-1; no definite D call. Trimming took 8 bases from V and 3 from J, leaving 4 bases between them. The CDR3 loop spans 10 amino acids. Germline V gene sequence: CDR1 WNHNN, CDR2 SYGVQD (reference sequence). The CDR3 nucleotides read TGCGCCAGCGAGGACACTGAAGCTTTCTTT. Translated: CASEDTEAFF.

This clonotype was found many times. The CDR3 coding sequence is TGCAGCGTTGATGTCGTTGGAGATGAGACCCAGTACTTC. This codes for CSVDVVGDETQYF. V gene TRBV29-1 combines with J gene TRBJ2-5; no clear D. Germline V lookup: CDR1 SQVTM, CDR2 ANQGSEA. Trimming pared 3 bases from V and 5 bases from J, leaving 13 bases between. This CDR3 comprises 13 residues.

This CDR3 reads CASSLSAGSLTYF. The CDR3 coding sequence is TGTGCCAGCAGCTTATCGGCGGGGAGCCTAACCTATTTT. The V gene is TRBV7-9, the J gene TRBJ2-3; a possible D gene is TRBD2 (6 bases). This CDR3 region has 13 residues. Germline CDR1 reads SEHNR; CDR2 reads FQNEAQ (reference sequence). Trimming removed 2 bases at V and 15 bases at J, with 18 bases between.

The gene calls are TRBV2 and TRBJ2-7; 9 nucleotides line up with TRBD1. The CDR3 totals 14 residues. Germline V gene lookup returns CDR1 SNHLY and CDR2 FYNNEI. J lost 7 bases, V lost 6 bases, and 10 bases had no gene match. The CDR3 DNA follows: TGTGCCAGCAGAGGCGACAGGGGGTTGGGAGAGCAGTACTTC. Translation: CASRGDRGLGEQYF.

This clonotype appeared many times. The rearrangement joins TRBV20-1 to TRBJ1-5; 7 bases line up with TRBD1. CDR1 is DFQATT, CDR2 SNEGSKA, per germline (reference sequence). This CDR3 spans 14 amino acids. Trimming at V came to 6 bases and at J to 4 bases, leaving 9 bases not matched to a gene. This CDR3 is CSARTQGGNQPQHF. The CDR3 DNA sequence: TGCAGTGCGAGAACTCAGGGGGGGAATCAGCCCCAGCATTTT.

The chain couples TRBV20-1 to TRBJ2-5, with 7 bases fitting TRBD2. With 3 bases clipped from V and 5 bases from J, the junction kept 18 bases outside the gene matches. The V gene's germline CDR1 is DFQATT and CDR2 SNEGSKA (reference sequence). The CDR3 has 17 residues. This CDR3 reads CSASPYSGKGTGETQYF. The CDR3 DNA follows: TGCAGTGCTAGTCCATACAGCGGGAAAGGTACCGGGGAGACCCAGTACTTC.

CDR3: CASSEGRGLGQYF. In DNA, the CDR3 is TGTGCCAGCAGTGAAGGCCGGGGCCTAGGGCAGTACTTC. The V call is TRBV2, the J call TRBJ2-7; D is tentatively TRBD1 or TRBD2 (5 bases each). This CDR3 has 13 residues. V dropped 1 base and J dropped 9 bases, with 13 bases sitting between them. Germline V gene sequence: CDR1 SNHLY, CDR2 FYNNEI.

The chain couples TRBV10-3 to TRBJ2-7; 12 nucleotides line up with TRBD1. Trimming removed 6 bases from V and 6 bases from J; junction bases left unmatched: 6. The CDR3 runs 14 residues. Germline CDR1 ENHRY, CDR2 SYGVKD. The CDR3 loop is CAIRPGQGALEQYF. The CDR3 region has the DNA TGTGCCATCAGGCCGGGACAGGGGGCGCTCGAGCAGTACTTC.

The V and J genes are TRBV19 and TRBJ2-1, with D perhaps matching TRBD2 (5 bases). V was trimmed by 5 bases and J by 7 bases, leaving 12 bases between them. Germline V gives CDR1 LNHDA, CDR2 SQIVND (reference sequence). The CDR3 runs 13 residues. CDR3 residues: CASSPRTRNEQFF. CDR3 coding DNA: TGTGCCAGTAGTCCTCGAACTAGGAATGAGCAGTTCTTC.

The chain is built from TRBV9 and TRBJ2-7, with D maybe TRBD1 (6 bases). This CDR3 contains 15 residues. The V gene lost 1 base and the J gene lost 7 bases, with 18 bases spanning the gap. The germline V gene has CDR1 SGDLS and CDR2 YYNGEE. CDR3 coding DNA: TGTGCCAGCAGCGTACGGGACACCGTCTCCTTGGAGCAGTACTTC. It specifies CASSVRDTVSLEQYF.